This T cell receptor beta chain originates from a study of T cells in Graves' hyperthyroidism and ophthalmopathy. The diagnoses drew upon clinical symptoms, serum thyroxine and TRAb, thyroid ultrasound and orbital computed tomography. This sample holds PBMCs from roughly 10 ml fresh peripheral blood. This clonotype was counted ten times or more. The CDR3 regions of TCR beta were amplified from RNA transcripts. TCR CDR3 regions were first amplified by RT-PCR with HTBI primers. TCRdb re-derived calls from the multiplex PCR reads in MiXCR, one entry per CDR3 protein. The top ten clones hold about an eighth of a sample with 250,000 to 300,000 distinct CDR3 sequences, roughly 14% of them seen once. Sequencing used blood. The clonotype comes from a woman in her 40s with Graves' hyperthyroidism that later progressed to Graves' ophthalmopathy.

This CDR3 is CATSRPSSKGIGNEQFF. CDR3 DNA sequence: TGTGCCACCAGCAGGCCATCCTCCAAGGGGATCGGGAATGAGCAGTTCTTC. This chain joins TRBV15 and TRBJ2-1, with a possible D match to TRBD1 (5 bases). Between the trimmed V and J ends, which lost 3 bases and 7 bases, there was a span of 22 bases. This CDR3 is built from 17 residues. The V gene's germline CDR1 is LNHNV and CDR2 YYDKDF (reference sequence).